What follows are 20 T cell receptor beta chains derived from one specimen sequenced in a study of yellow fever vaccine responses in identical twins. TCRdb passed the RT-PCR reads through MiXCR, listing each CDR3 protein once. Seen here are about 16,000 distinct CDR3 sequences, around 83% observed once, and the top ten hold about 2%. The specimen was T cells from blood (PBMCs), unsorted or a sorted subset (not recorded which), collected before or after yellow fever vaccination (not recorded which). Receptors were obtained from a woman under 30 who received the yellow fever vaccine.

This rearrangement joins TRBV15 to TRBJ2-1, with 9 bases aligning to TRBD2. With 5 bases clipped from V and 2 bases from J, the junction kept 4 bases outside the gene matches. This CDR3 comprises 15 residues. CDR1 is LNHNV and CDR2 is YYDKDF in the germline V gene (reference sequence). CDR3 sequence: CATSGSGGAYNEQFF. Written as DNA, the CDR3 is TGTGCCACCAGCGGTAGCGGGGGCGCCTACAATGAGCAGTTCTTC.

The J gene is TRBJ2-2, the V gene TRBV14; D unresolved. The V end lost 4 bases, the J end lost 6 bases, and 9 bases lay between the germline ends. This CDR3 spans 13 amino acids. From germline, CDR1 is SGHDN and CDR2 FVKESK. CDR3 protein: CASSPFVAGELFF. The CDR3 DNA sequence: TGTGCCAGCAGCCCCTTTGTGGCCGGGGAGCTGTTTTTT.

The rearrangement uses TRBV2 and TRBJ2-3; D is possibly TRBD2 (7 bases). The V end was cut by 7 bases, the J end by 4 bases, with 15 bases between. The germline V gene has CDR1 SNHLY and CDR2 FYNNEI. The CDR3 runs to 14 residues. For the CDR3, the DNA is TGTGCCAGCAAACCAAGAGGGGGGGCAGATACGCAGTATTTT. It codes for CASKPRGGADTQYF.

The chain employs TRBV13 and TRBJ2-1, with D possibly matching TRBD2 (7 bases). This CDR3 has 15 residues. Germline V gene data show CDR1 as PRHDT and CDR2 as FYEKMQ (reference sequence). Trimming cost V 4 bases and J 9 bases, with 19 bases left between them. CDR3 protein: CASSSLLYGGREQFF. In nucleotides, the CDR3 is TGTGCCAGCAGCTCGCTATTATACGGGGGGCGTGAGCAGTTCTTC.

The V and J genes are TRBV18 and TRBJ2-1, with 7 bases aligning to TRBD2. CDR3 size: 15 residues. Germline lookup yields CDR1 KGHSH and CDR2 LQKENI. V lost 6 bases to trimming and J lost 3 bases; unmatched junction nucleotides: 8. For the CDR3, the DNA is TGTGCCAGCTCCCAGTTACTAGCGTTCTACAATGAGCAGTTCTTC. Encoded protein: CASSQLLAFYNEQFF.

This rearrangement joins TRBV12-3 or TRBV12-4 to TRBJ2-1; 7 bases map to TRBD2. With 3 bases clipped from V and 8 bases from J, the junction kept 10 bases outside the gene matches. The CDR3 extends over 15 amino acids. Here the CDR3 reads CASSFGGRRADEQFF. The CDR3 DNA sequence: TGTGCCAGCAGTTTCGGGGGGAGGCGGGCCGATGAGCAGTTCTTC.

The chain is built from TRBV18 and TRBJ1-1; 8 bases fit TRBD1. V gave up 2 bases and J gave up 1 base; unmatched junction bases: 6. Looked up from germline, CDR1 is KGHSH and CDR2 is LQKENI. The CDR3 totals 16 residues. CDR3 loop: CASSPTTGTGNTEAFF. CDR3 in DNA: TGTGCCAGCTCACCAACGACCGGGACAGGGAACACTGAAGCTTTCTTT. Full variable domain (outside the CDR3, taken from reference TRBV18 and TRBJ1-1): NAGVMQNPRHLVRRRGQEARLRCSPMKGHSHVYWYRQLPEEGLKFMVYLQKENIIDESGMPKERFSAEFPKEGPSILRIQQVVRGDSAAYFCASSPTTGTGNTEAFFGQGTRLTVV.

J is TRBJ2-1 and V is TRBV12-3 or TRBV12-4, with TRBD2 as a possible D gene (6 bases). The CDR3 spans 17 residues. V lost 4 bases and J 0 bases, leaving 16 bases between the germline ends. In DNA form, the CDR3 reads TGTGCCAGCAGTTCTAGCGCCACATCTTCCTCCTACAATGAGCAGTTCTTC. Amino acids: CASSSSATSSSYNEQFF.

The chain joins TRBV28 to TRBJ2-2; TRBD2 agrees at 7 bases. The trim removed 3 bases at V and 3 bases at J, leaving 4 bases unmatched. Per the germline V gene, CDR1 is MDHEN and CDR2 is SYDVKM. The CDR3 extends over 15 amino acids. The DNA of the CDR3 is TGTGCCAGCAGTTTCCGGCTAGCGGACACCGGGGAGCTGTTTTTT. Protein product: CASSFRLADTGELFF.

This chain connects TRBV9 to TRBJ1-6; 9 nucleotides align to TRBD1. Unmatched junction bases numbered 10, after V lost 4 bases and J lost 8 bases. Germline V CDR1 and CDR2: SGDLS, YYNGEE. The CDR3 runs to 16 residues. The CDR3 protein is CASSSTRDREYSPLHF. The DNA for the CDR3 is TGTGCCAGCAGCTCGACCCGGGACAGGGAATATTCACCCCTCCACTTT.

To note about this clonotype: One junction end does not reproduce the germline sequence, and a read error may be involved. The rearrangement uses TRBV5-4 and TRBJ2-3; D may correspond to TRBD1 or TRBD2 (5 bases each). CDR1 is SGHNT, CDR2 YYREEE, per germline (reference sequence). This CDR3 contains 12 residues. Here the CDR3 reads CASSLERGPPLF. The CDR3 DNA follows: TGTGCCAGCAGCTTGGAGAGGGGACCACCCCTTTTT.

The rearrangement uses TRBV7-2 and TRBJ2-1, with 12 nucleotides matching TRBD2. The trim removed 2 bases at V and 4 bases at J, leaving 3 bases unmatched. This CDR3 has 16 residues. The germline gives CDR1 SGHTA, CDR2 FQGNSA. In DNA, the CDR3 is TGTGCCAGCAGCTTAACGCTAGCGGGGGGGTACAATGAGCAGTTCTTC. Translating it yields CASSLTLAGGYNEQFF.

This chain connects TRBV20-1 to TRBJ2-7, with TRBD2 matching over 7 bases. This CDR3 region has 14 residues. Trimming took 5 bases from V and 0 from J; bases not matched to a gene: 7. Germline-derived CDR1 and CDR2 are DFQATT and SNEGSKA (reference sequence). CDR3 DNA: TGCAGTGCTTTAACCGGGACTATCTCCTACGAGCAGTACTTC. Its protein product is CSALTGTISYEQYF.

The chain links TRBV29-1 to TRBJ1-4, with D perhaps TRBD1 (5 bases). The ends were cut back, 6 bases at V and 6 bases at J, with 8 bases in the middle. The CDR3 consists of 11 residues. Germline CDR1 SQVTM, CDR2 ANQGSEA. CDR3 loop: CSVQGDEKLFF. The DNA of the CDR3 is TGCAGCGTCCAGGGAGATGAAAAACTGTTTTTT.

This clonotype was counted once. This chain links TRBV2 with TRBJ1-4; no clear D gene. V lost 3 bases to trimming and J lost 6 bases, with 11 bases between them. This CDR3 spans 14 amino acids. Germline CDR1 reads SNHLY; CDR2 reads FYNNEI. The CDR3 DNA follows: TGTGCCAGCAGTGATGTAGACAACGATGAAAAACTGTTTTTT. As protein: CASSDVDNDEKLFF.

The chain combines TRBV14 with TRBJ2-1; D remains unclear. The CDR3 runs to 13 residues. Germline V gives CDR1 SGHDN, CDR2 FVKESK. V was pared by 4 bases and J by 6 bases, with 10 bases between. Written as DNA, the CDR3 is TGTGCCAGCAGCCGAATGGGTGGCAATGAGCAGTTCTTC. It is translated as CASSRMGGNEQFF.

The V gene is TRBV11-1, the J gene TRBJ2-7; maybe TRBD2 (5 bases). Per germline, CDR1 SGHAT and CDR2 FQDESV (reference sequence). V shed 1 base and J shed 6 bases, with 10 bases lying between them. This CDR3 has 13 amino acids. The DNA for the CDR3 is TGTGCCAGCAGCTTAGAGGAGGCGAGCGAGCAGTACTTC. This encodes CASSLEEASEQYF. Variable domain in full (rest from reference TRBV11-1 and TRBJ2-7): EAEVAQSPRYKITEKSQAVAFWCDPISGHATLYWYRQILGQGPELLVQFQDESVVDDSQLPKDRFSAERLKGVDSTLKIQPAELGDSAMYLCASSLEEASEQYFGPGTRLTVT.

V is TRBV5-6 and J is TRBJ1-2, with 7 nucleotides matching TRBD1. CDR1 and CDR2 from the germline V gene are SGHDT and YYEEEE. There are 16 residues in the CDR3. V lost 4 bases to trimming and J lost 4 bases; unmatched junction nucleotides: 13. Here the CDR3 reads CASSMPGQSRGYGYTF. Here the CDR3 DNA reads TGTGCCAGCAGCATGCCGGGACAGAGTAGGGGCTATGGCTACACCTTC.

This chain links TRBV11-3 with TRBJ2-7; D gene unclear. The CDR3 is 14 residues long. V lost 1 base and J lost 5, with 12 bases in between. Germline lookup yields CDR1 SGHNT and CDR2 YENEEA. The CDR3: CASSLVFPDHEQYF. DNA for the CDR3: TGTGCCAGCAGCTTAGTTTTTCCGGATCACGAGCAGTACTTC.

The genes are TRBV29-1 and TRBJ2-1; D remains unclear. Trimming pared 2 bases from V and 0 bases from J, leaving 8 bases between. The CDR3 is 14 residues long. Germline V gene sequence: CDR1 SQVTM, CDR2 ANQGSEA. This chain's CDR3 is CSVELESSYNEQFF. CDR3 sequence (DNA): TGCAGCGTTGAATTGGAGTCCTCCTACAATGAGCAGTTCTTC.